This T cell receptor (beta chain) was identified in a study of cytomegalovirus exposure and HLA in healthy donors (dated by TCRdb to about 2017). Notes on the research overall: An earlier analysis of approximately 550 of the donors reported 250 to 300 Gb of sequence data and approximately 110 million unique TCR beta sequences from 190 million or so T cells. Roughly 300 gigabases of sequencing data and about 92 million unique TCR sequences made up an early release that covered approximately 650 HLA-typed donors. Of the 300 to 400 genotyped donors, approximately 82% fell in the genetic ancestry cluster associated with self-reported Caucasian donors. The aim of the study was to test whether cataloging public T cell receptors could identify signatures of past pathogen exposure. The study profiled the T cell repertoires of 666 subjects by immunosequencing and related them to cytomegalovirus serostatus. A separate validation cohort of roughly 130 different subjects was used in addition to the roughly 700-subject first cohort. To predict cytomegalovirus infection status, the study brought together high-throughput TCR immunosequencing, statistical association of individual TCRs with disease status, and machine learning. A later analysis re-examined previously published TCR beta repertoires from just over 650 donors and added high-resolution HLA genotyping to investigate patterns of TCR occurrence. In the later analysis, no new phenotypic data were used to find candidate immune exposures; instead, reliance was placed on TCR beta sequences and their occurrence across donors. To decide whether each TCR beta V gene segment behaved as functional or pseudogenic, an earlier analysis of fewer than 750 of the donors relied on high-throughput TCR beta sequencing. Donor age, sex, ethnicity and CMV serostatus were compiled alongside the repertoire data. Genome-wide SNP genotypes for about three fifths of the roughly 670 donors were used in a later genetic analysis, which treated that subset as a discovery cohort. Every repertoire in the discovery cohort had been generated on one and the same sequencing platform. Class I and class II HLA loci were covered by the typing at four-digit resolution. The number of typed donors differed by locus: about 620-640 for A, B, C, DRB1 and DQB1; some 500 for DQA1; over 600 for DPA1; and about 450 for DPB1. About 5 DR-DQ haplotypes were handled as single units for association and clustering, since linkage in the cohort was strong. On average, 235,054 unique TCR beta nucleotide sequences were sequenced per donor among a few hundred genotyped donors of the cohort, with about 19% of those sequences being non-productive. The full study reports these points: In a later analysis, most CMV-associated TCR beta chains were found to appear HLA-restricted, with HLA associations seemingly driven largely by CMV exposure. Because counts were too low, roughly 16 rarely observed V segments, including chromosome 9 orphons, were excluded from the earlier analysis of fewer than 650 of the donors. Compared with the roughly 720-donor mean, donors in an Asian-associated ancestry cluster had fewer N-insertions in productive TCRs, according to a later genetic analysis. Broadly in line with IMGT annotations, most TCR beta V segments showed up in productive rearrangements about 87% or about 30% of the time in an earlier analysis of some 590 of the donors. A few of the identified cytomegalovirus-associated TCR beta chains were confirmed in vitro to be specific for cytomegalovirus antigens. The 87-base-pair reads could not distinguish some IMGT-functional V segments, including TRBV6-2 and TRBV6-3, so those segments were excluded. Because HLA typing was missing for some donors at each locus, association tests included only the typed subset. When HLA alleles, especially DR and DQ, strongly co-occurred, TCR associations were difficult to assign to individual alleles. For the cohort, immune exposure information was limited to CMV serostatus. In this cohort, only TCR beta chains were sequenced, and detectable features were limited by the absence of alpha or paired-chain data. Most TCR sequences were seen in very few donors, while some public TCRs were found in many individuals. A further reported finding was that TCR beta sequences accurately predicted the HLA-A and HLA-B alleles for most subjects in the first cohort. An association between a missense DCLRE1C variant and V-gene and J-gene trimming of TCR beta chains was found in a later genetic analysis and replicated in an independent cohort. Presence/absence analyses assumed roughly uniform sequencing depth across donors, an assumption that may not hold. In a later analysis, HLA-associated TCR beta chains were found to be more clonally expanded and to have lower generation probabilities than equally common non-associated chains. The classifier was reported to diagnose cytomegalovirus status with high specificity and sensitivity in both the original and validation cohorts. Specific HLA alleles were associated with 18,000 or so TCR beta sequences at a false discovery rate of 0.05 in a later analysis. The study gave a list of more than 150 TCR beta chains associated with cytomegalovirus. According to the authors, the approach could potentially be generalized to other disease states and immunological phenotypes. The sequencing pipeline was judged likely to have produced a cluster of highly shared sequence variants as a technical artifact. Linkage disequilibrium might explain the correlated functional status among segregating V segments, but an unknown experimental factor could not be excluded. A later analysis found that TCR association rates varied across HLA loci, with DRB1 alleles showing the most associated TCRs and HLA-C alleles the fewest. According to a later analysis, parvovirus B19, influenza, CMV and Epstein-Barr virus appeared linked to several top co-occurrence clusters.

A word on this clone: It lacks a known antigen. No much larger clone is present one base from it, and per-base qualities are unavailable.

The library came from the immunoSEQ multiplex PCR assay. For the multiplex PCR, a mixture combining 60 forward primers for TCR Vbeta segments and 13 reverse primers for TCR Jbeta segments was used. The CDR3 region of rearranged TCR beta genes was amplified from genomic DNA with a multiplex PCR assay. Amplified TCR beta libraries were sequenced as 87-base-pair reads on the Illumina HiSeq System. As for how the authors treated the data: A later analysis counted tens of millions of unique TCR beta chains across the 690 or so repertoires, and around 12 million of these chains were shared by at least two donors. A nearest-neighbor algorithm error-corrected the raw reads and collapsed the reads into unique sequences, merging closely related sequences to remove PCR and sequencing errors. To assign V, D and J gene segments, CDR3 sequences were aligned to IMGT reference sequences. For a sequence to be retained, at least a six-nucleotide match to both a V gene segment and a J gene segment was required. Rearrangements were called productive when the CDR3 lacked stop codons and stayed in frame with V and J; all others were non-productive. Following IMGT convention, CDR3 was defined as the stretch from the second conserved V-encoded cysteine up to the conserved J-encoded phenylalanine. Sequences without an unambiguous match to a single V gene segment were excluded from the earlier analysis of about 600 of the donors. In an earlier analysis of several hundred of the donors, a V segment was called functional when productive rearrangements were above 56.7%, and segregating when the standard deviation between donors exceeded 5%. A statistical classification framework was developed to diagnose cytomegalovirus status using the catalog of TCR beta chain sequences. A later analysis assigned V and J genes by comparing TCR nucleotide sequences with IMGT/GENE-DB human TR gene sequences. In a later analysis, CDR3 sequences and most-parsimonious VDJ recombination scenarios were assigned using the TCRdist pipeline. A later analysis defined each TCR beta chain by its CDR3 amino acid sequence plus V-gene family, and excluded reads lacking a unique V-gene family. A later analysis removed several hundred highly shared, low-generation-probability nucleotide sequences to deal with suspected cross-contamination and a sequencing artifact. A later analysis calculated a clonal expansion index for each public chain from normalized within-repertoire ranks of inferred template counts. In a later analysis, generation probabilities were computed using a VDJ recombination model fitted to out-of-frame rearrangements, and the results were checked against IGoR. Hypergeometric tests were used in a later analysis to score TCR-TCR, TCR-HLA and TCR-CMV co-occurrence, with a repertoire-size bias correction applied to the TCR pairs. To estimate false discovery rates, a later analysis permuted the HLA or CMV assignments 20 times. In a later analysis, co-occurring TCRs were grouped with DBSCAN, and TCRdist sequence similarity was added when clustering was performed within HLA-allele-positive subsets. For co-occurrence clustering, repertoires with fewer than 30,000 or more than 120,000 public chains were excluded, along with a handful of repertoires with anomalous nucleotide sharing. TCRdb provides this immuneACCESS table in a form limited to in-frame rearrangements. Some clones are lacking; in checked studies, under half of them reflect an unresolved V gene, and why the rest are absent is not known. From that table come the V and J calls and clone size; the DNA was used to work out D and trimming. For this sample the table gives approximately 180,000 clones, of which approximately 78% were detected only once. The ten largest clones represent 1.5% to 2% of the sample.

The germline V end is reduced by 5 bases and the J end by 4 bases; junction bases left unmatched: 9. Taken from the germline V gene (reference sequence), the CDR1 and CDR2 loops are MNHNY and SVGAGI. Including the terminal cysteine and phenylalanine, the CDR3 comprises 15 residues. Only CDR3 DNA is held: 45 bases, read in frame from base 1. The cohort was made up of several hundred healthy bone marrow donors. At the time of sampling, every cohort member was nominally healthy, though immune exposures that went unrecorded were likely present. The donor tested CMV seronegative, placing the donor among the 350 or so seronegative members of the cohort. Every donor gave a peripheral blood sample, and the peripheral blood mononuclear cells from that sample were used for TCR beta sequencing. The Qiagen DNeasy Blood Extraction Kit was used to extract genomic DNA from the blood cell samples.

The material sequenced was PBMCs. The rearrangement combines TRBV6-6 with TRBJ1-1, with TRBD1 matching 8 junction bases. The source is a woman under 30 in good health and CMV-seronegative. The sequence in DNA is TGTGCCAGCAGTCCACCCAGGGGGCAGAGCACTGAAGCTTTCTTT. This translates into CASSPPRGQSTEAFF.